These 12 T cell receptor beta chains originate from one sample sequenced in a study of cytomegalovirus exposure and HLA in healthy donors. This table comes from immunoSEQ multiplex PCR, and its TCRdb copy is limited to in-frame clones, with some not included. The sample holds 200,000 to 250,000 clones; about 86% are singletons and the top ten take 2.9%. The source material was PBMCs. Receptors were obtained from a woman between 18 and 29 years old in good health and CMV-seronegative.

The J gene is TRBJ2-1, the V gene TRBV7-9; 9 positions agree with TRBD1. The CDR3 has 16 residues. Germline trimming cut 2 bases from V and 3 bases from J; bases unmatched to any gene: 5. Germline V gene lookup returns CDR1 SEHNR and CDR2 FQNEAQ (reference sequence). The CDR3 region has the DNA TGTGCCAGCAGCTTAAACGGGGGACAGGGCTACAATGAGCAGTTCTTC. Its protein product is CASSLNGGQGYNEQFF.

This clone was seen once. The chain employs TRBV28 and TRBJ1-2; 8 nucleotides line up with TRBD1. V was clipped by 4 bases and J by 3 bases; unmatched bases: 10. CDR3 length: 16 amino acids. CDR1 and CDR2 (germline): MDHEN, SYDVKM. This CDR3 is CASSSPGGGKDYGYTF. The CDR3 nucleotides read TGTGCCAGCAGTTCCCCAGGGGGCGGTAAGGACTATGGCTACACCTTC.

The rearrangement uses TRBV11-2 and TRBJ2-7, with D possibly TRBD1 on 6 matching bases. Germline lookup yields CDR1 SGHAT and CDR2 FQNNGV. V was cut by 4 bases and J by 3 bases, with 10 bases left in between. The CDR3 loop spans 13 amino acids. This chain's CDR3 is CASSWTDVYEQYF. The CDR3 coding sequence is TGTGCCAGCAGCTGGACAGACGTCTACGAGCAGTACTTC.

The chain couples TRBV10-1 to TRBJ2-1; TRBD2 agrees at 12 bases. J lost 1 base, V lost 6 bases, and 4 bases had no gene match. The CDR3 is 16 amino acids. Germline CDR1 is WNHNN and CDR2 is SYGVQD (reference sequence). The CDR3: CASSRTSGRSYNEQFF. CDR3 in DNA: TGCGCCAGCAGCCGAACTAGCGGGAGGTCCTACAATGAGCAGTTCTTC.

The chain combines TRBV30 with TRBJ2-3; D possibly corresponds to TRBD1 (5 bases). The CDR3 runs to 13 residues. CDR1 GTSNPN and CDR2 SVGIG come from the germline V gene (reference sequence). The V end was cut by 8 bases, the J end by 2 bases, with 14 bases between. CDR3 residues: CAAYRWDTDTQYF. The CDR3 coding sequence is TGTGCCGCCTACAGGTGGGACACAGATACGCAGTATTTT.

The V and J genes are TRBV2 and TRBJ2-6, with a tentative D call TRBD2 (5 bases). V shed 6 bases and J shed 0 bases, with 9 bases lying between them. Germline CDR1 SNHLY, CDR2 FYNNEI. This CDR3 has 15 residues. CDR3 coding DNA: TGTGCCAGCAGAGACCGGGACTCTGGGGCCAACGTCCTGACTTTC. Encoded protein: CASRDRDSGANVLTF.

As DNA, the CDR3 is TGTGCCAGCAGCTTCAGCTCCTACGAGCAGTACTTC. Its protein product is CASSFSSYEQYF. This chain uses TRBV11-2 with TRBJ2-7, with no clear D. CDR1 is SGHAT and CDR2 is FQNNGV in the germline V gene. The V and J ends lost 3 bases and 0 bases respectively, with 3 bases between them. The CDR3 runs to 12 residues.

J is TRBJ2-1 and V is TRBV11-2, with 11 bases lining up with TRBD2. The V segment lost 3 bases and the J segment 8 bases; nucleotides outside the gene matches: 3. Germline assignment: CDR1 SGHAT and CDR2 FQNNGV. The CDR3 has 14 amino acids. This chain's CDR3 is CASSLVTSGDEQFF. Here the CDR3 DNA reads TGTGCCAGCAGCTTGGTGACTAGCGGGGATGAGCAGTTCTTC.

The chain joins TRBV7-9 to TRBJ2-2; D gene ambiguous. The CDR3 length is 11 residues. V gave up 11 bases and J gave up 7 bases, with 11 bases separating them. Germline V gives CDR1 SEHNR, CDR2 FQNEAQ (reference sequence). The CDR3, as DNA: TGTGCCGGATTTAACTACGGGGAGCTGTTTTTT. Encoded protein: CAGFNYGELFF.

The chain employs TRBV7-2 and TRBJ2-7; maybe TRBD1 (6 bases). Germline CDR1 is SGHTA and CDR2 is FQGNSA. Trimming stripped 5 bases from V and 6 bases from J, with 14 bases between. The CDR3 has 13 amino acids. The CDR3 protein is CASSPRQDREQYF. The CDR3 bases are TGTGCCAGCAGCCCTCGACAGGACCGCGAGCAGTACTTC.

CDR3 DNA: TGTGCCAGCAGTTATGACTCCGGATTGAACACCGGGGAGCTGTTTTTT. This sequence encodes CASSYDSGLNTGELFF. The rearrangement joins TRBV6-5 to TRBJ2-2; no firm D call. Germline CDR1 and CDR2: MNHEY and SVGAGI. The CDR3 loop spans 16 amino acids. The V and J ends lost 3 bases and 1 base respectively, with 12 bases between them.

The sample holds one count of this clone. The chain has TRBV7-6 and TRBJ2-5, with a tentative D call TRBD2 (5 bases). CDR1 is SGHVS and CDR2 is FNYEAQ in the germline V gene. V was clipped by 1 base and J by 7 bases, with 7 bases between them. The CDR3 contains 12 residues. In DNA form, the CDR3 reads TGTGCCAGCAGCTTAGTAGGGAGGACCCAGTACTTC. Translation: CASSLVGRTQYF.